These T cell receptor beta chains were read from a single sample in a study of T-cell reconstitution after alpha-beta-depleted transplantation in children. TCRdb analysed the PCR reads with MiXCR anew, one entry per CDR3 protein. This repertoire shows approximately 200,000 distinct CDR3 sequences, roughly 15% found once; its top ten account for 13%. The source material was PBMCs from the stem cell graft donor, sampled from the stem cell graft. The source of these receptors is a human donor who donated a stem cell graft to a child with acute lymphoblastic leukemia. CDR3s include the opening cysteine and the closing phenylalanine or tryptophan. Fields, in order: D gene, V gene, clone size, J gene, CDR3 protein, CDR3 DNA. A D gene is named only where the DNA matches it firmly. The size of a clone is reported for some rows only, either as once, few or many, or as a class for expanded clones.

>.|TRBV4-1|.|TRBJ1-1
CASSQIMVGPLEAFF
TGCGCCAGCAGCCAAATAATGGTTGGTCCTCTCGAAGCTTTCTTT
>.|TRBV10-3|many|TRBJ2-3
CAISESTALATDTQYF
TGTGCCATCAGTGAGTCTACAGCGTTGGCGACAGATACGCAGTATTTT
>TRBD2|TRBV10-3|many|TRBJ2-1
CAISAGTSGFYNEQFF
TGTGCCATCAGTGCCGGGACTAGCGGATTCTACAATGAGCAGTTCTTC
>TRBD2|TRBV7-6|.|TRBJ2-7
CASSLALSLAGFRGIYEQYF
TGTGCCAGCAGCTTAGCGTTGAGTCTAGCGGGATTCCGAGGCATCTACGAGCAGTACTTC
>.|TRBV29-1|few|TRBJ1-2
CSVDLTDGDGYTF
TGCAGCGTTGACCTAACGGACGGCGACGGCTACACCTTC
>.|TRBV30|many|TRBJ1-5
CAWSHRTNQPQHF
TGTGCCTGGAGTCACAGAACGAATCAGCCCCAGCATTTT
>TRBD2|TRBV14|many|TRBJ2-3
CASSRPGLARTDTQYF
TGTGCCAGCAGCCGCCCGGGACTAGCGAGGACAGATACGCAGTATTTT
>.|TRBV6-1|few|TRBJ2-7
CASSDRAESSYEQYF
TGTGCCAGCAGTGACAGGGCGGAGAGCTCCTACGAGCAGTACTTC
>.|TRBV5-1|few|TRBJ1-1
CASSSAGQLNTEAFF
TGCGCCAGCAGCTCCGCGGGACAATTGAACACTGAAGCTTTCTTT
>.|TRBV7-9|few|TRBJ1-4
CASSQLGGTPNEKLFF
TGTGCCAGCAGCCAATTGGGGGGGACGCCTAATGAAAAACTGTTTTTT
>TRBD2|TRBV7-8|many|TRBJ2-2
CASSPHRGRARGGELFF
TGTGCCAGCAGCCCTCATCGGGGGAGGGCGCGAGGCGGGGAGCTGTTTTTT
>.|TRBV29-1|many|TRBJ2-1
CSVVKVYNEQFF
TGCAGCGTTGTGAAGGTTTACAATGAGCAGTTCTTC
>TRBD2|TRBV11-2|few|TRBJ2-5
CASSPPGLAVQETQYF
TGTGCCAGCAGCCCCCCGGGACTAGCGGTTCAAGAGACCCAGTACTTC
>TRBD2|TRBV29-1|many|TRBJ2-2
CSVAAGNTGELFF
TGCAGCGTTGCAGCGGGAAACACCGGGGAGCTGTTTTTT
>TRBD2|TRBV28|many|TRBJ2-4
CASSPMLAGAKNIQYF
TGTGCCAGCAGCCCAATGCTAGCGGGAGCCAAAAACATTCAGTACTTC
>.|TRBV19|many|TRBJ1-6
CASSPRVGGNSPLHF
TGTGCCAGTAGTCCCCGAGTAGGGGGTAATTCACCCCTCCACTTT
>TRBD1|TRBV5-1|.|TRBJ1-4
CASTLGRGQGTTNEKLFF
TGCGCCAGCACCTTAGGCCGAGGACAGGGGACAACTAATGAAAAACTGTTTTTT
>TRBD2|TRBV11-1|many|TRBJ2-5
CASSSEGLAEIKRETQYF
TGTGCCAGCAGCTCCGAGGGACTAGCGGAGATTAAACGAGAGACCCAGTACTTC
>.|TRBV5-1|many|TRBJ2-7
CASSWVYGSGSEQYF
TGCGCCAGCAGCTGGGTATACGGGAGCGGCTCCGAGCAGTACTTC
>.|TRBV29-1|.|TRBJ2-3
CSVEGERLDFTDTQYF
TGCAGCGTTGAAGGGGAAAGGCTGGATTTCACAGATACGCAGTATTTT
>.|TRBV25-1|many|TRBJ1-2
CASSETGYGYTF
TGTGCCAGCAGTGAGACGGGTTATGGCTACACCTTC
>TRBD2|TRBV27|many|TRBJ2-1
CATSESGAYNEQFF
TGTGCCACCTCCGAGAGCGGGGCCTACAATGAGCAGTTCTTC
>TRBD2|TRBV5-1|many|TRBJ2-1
CASGLAEIYNEQFF
TGCGCCAGCGGCCTAGCGGAAATCTACAATGAGCAGTTCTTC
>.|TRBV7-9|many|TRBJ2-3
CASSTLNTGRTDTQYF
TGTGCCAGCAGCACACTTAACACCGGACGCACAGATACGCAGTATTTT
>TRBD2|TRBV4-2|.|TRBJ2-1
CASSTGGDYYNEQFF
TGTGCCAGCAGCACTGGGGGGGACTACTACAATGAGCAGTTCTTC
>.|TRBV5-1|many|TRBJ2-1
CASSNRQKNNEQFF
TGCGCCAGCAGTAATAGACAGAAAAACAATGAGCAGTTCTTC
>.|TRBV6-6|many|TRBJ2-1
CASSYLGDEQFF
TGTGCCAGCAGTTACTTAGGTGATGAGCAGTTCTTC
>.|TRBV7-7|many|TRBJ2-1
CASSLVAGEFAYNEQFF
TGTGCTAGCAGCTTAGTGGCAGGGGAATTCGCCTACAATGAGCAGTTCTTC
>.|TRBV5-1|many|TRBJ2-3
CASSLDLIADTQYF
TGCGCCAGCAGCTTAGACCTGATCGCAGATACGCAGTATTTT
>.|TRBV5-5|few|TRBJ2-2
CASSWTAGLRNTGELFF
TGTGCCAGCAGCTGGACGGCAGGACTCAGGAACACCGGGGAGCTGTTTTTT
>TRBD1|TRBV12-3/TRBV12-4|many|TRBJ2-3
CASSWDSPSTDTQYF
TGTGCCAGCAGTTGGGACAGTCCGAGCACAGATACGCAGTATTTT
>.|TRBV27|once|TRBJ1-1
CASSSYDGPTESFF
TGTGCCAGCAGTTCCTATGACGGACCCACTGAATCTTTCTTT
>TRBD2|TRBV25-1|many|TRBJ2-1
CASSDLQREGWNEQFF
TGTGCCAGCAGTGACCTTCAGCGGGAAGGGTGGAATGAGCAGTTCTTC
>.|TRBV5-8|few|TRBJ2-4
CASSSRQENIQYF
TGTGCCAGCAGCAGCCGACAGGAAAACATTCAGTACTTC
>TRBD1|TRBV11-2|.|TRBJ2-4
CASSWGQKGNIQYF
TGTGCCAGCAGCTGGGGACAGAAAGGAAACATTCAGTACTTC
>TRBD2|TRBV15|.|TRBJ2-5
CATSRDLGGEGGLAGETQYF
TGTGCCACCAGCAGAGATCTTGGGGGGGAAGGTGGTCTAGCGGGAGAGACCCAGTACTTC
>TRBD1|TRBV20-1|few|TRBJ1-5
CSAQPLDRNSNQPQHF
TGCAGTGCCCAACCACTGGACAGGAATTCCAATCAGCCCCAGCATTTT
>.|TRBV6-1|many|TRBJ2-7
CASSESPPSYYEQYF
TGTGCCAGCAGTGAGTCTCCTCCTAGCTACTACGAGCAGTACTTC
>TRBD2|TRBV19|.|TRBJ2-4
CASSMQREGGGLAKNSQYF
TGTGCCAGTAGTATGCAGCGGGAGGGGGGAGGTTTGGCCAAAAACAGTCAGTACTTC
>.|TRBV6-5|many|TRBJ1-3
CASSSSSPGNTIYF
TGTGCCAGCAGTTCATCTTCCCCGGGAAACACCATATATTTT
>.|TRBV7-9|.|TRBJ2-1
CASSPKRRLSYNERFF
TGTGCCAGCAGCCCTAAGCGTCGCCTCTCCTACAATGAGCGGTTCTTC
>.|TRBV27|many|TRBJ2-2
CASSVQGSGELFF
TGTGCCAGCAGTGTCCAGGGGTCCGGGGAGCTGTTTTTT
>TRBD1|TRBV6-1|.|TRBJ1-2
CASRTPGQDWRGYTF
TGTGCCAGCAGAACCCCGGGACAGGACTGGAGGGGCTACACCTTC
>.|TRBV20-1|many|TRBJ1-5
CSAREGARQPQHF
TGCAGTGCTAGAGAGGGGGCAAGGCAGCCCCAGCATTTT